Below, 3 T cell receptor beta chains from the same sample are listed, as sequenced in a study of B cell selection in AIRE deficiency. CD4+CD127+ cells were sorted as the conventional CD4 T cells. Using immunoSEQ multiplex PCR, the repertoire was profiled, and TCRdb retains in-frame clones only, with some absent. The profile covers under 30,000 clones, with approximately 96% appearing a single time and approximately 0.2% taken by the ten largest. Material: conventional CD4+ T cells sorted from PBMCs. The receptors stem from a human donor with AIRE deficiency.

The chain combines TRBV5-4 with TRBJ2-1; 10 bases match TRBD1. The CDR3 loop spans 18 amino acids. Germline V gene sequence: CDR1 SGHNT, CDR2 YYREEE (reference sequence). The junction had 12 bases not matched to a gene; V was cut back by 6 bases and J by 0 bases. This chain's CDR3 is CASIPGTGVTISYNEQFF. The DNA for the CDR3 is TGTGCCAGCATCCCCGGGACAGGGGTTACCATCTCCTACAATGAGCAGTTCTTC.

CDR3 sequence (DNA): TGCGCCAGCAGCCAAGGTGCGACCGATTCCTACAATGAGCAGTTCTTC. It is translated as CASSQGATDSYNEQFF. The chain carries TRBV4-1 and TRBJ2-1; D remains unclear. Germline CDR1 MGHRA, CDR2 YSYEKL. The CDR3 covers 16 residues. With 1 base removed from V and 1 base from J, the gap between germline ends came to 11 bases.

The CDR3 nucleotides are TGCGCCAGCAGCCACAGGGACACCTACGAGCAGTACTTC. Translated: CASSHRDTYEQYF. The chain links TRBV5-1 to TRBJ2-7; TRBD1 might be the D (6 bases). Trimming took off 4 bases at V and 2 bases at J, with 10 bases between the two ends. Germline V CDR1 and CDR2: SGHRS, YFSETQ. The CDR3 has 13 residues.